The 32 T cell receptor beta chains presented below share a single source sample, sequenced in a study of blood T cell repertoires in COVID-19. TCRdb's copy holds only in-frame clones and misses some; the assay was immunoSEQ multiplex PCR. The sample records around 50,000 clones, around 89% being singletons. Sequenced: peripheral blood. These receptors all stem from a man aged 50 to 59 with active COVID-19.

The rearrangement joins TRBV2 to TRBJ2-2, with a tentative D call TRBD2 (6 bases). The germline V and J ends were trimmed by 7 bases and 4 bases, with 28 bases remaining between them. Per the germline V gene, CDR1 is SNHLY and CDR2 is FYNNEI. This CDR3 is 19 amino acids long. The CDR3 protein is CASTLALDTRSKSTGELFF. The CDR3 DNA sequence: TGTGCCAGCACCCTAGCGTTGGACACAAGGTCGAAAAGCACCGGGGAGCTGTTTTTT.

The CDR3 DNA is TGTGCCAGCTCAGGGCAGAGGATTAATCAGCCCCAGCATTTT. This sequence encodes CASSGQRINQPQHF. The chain couples TRBV6-6 to TRBJ1-5, with D possibly matching TRBD1 (5 bases). This CDR3 contains 14 residues. CDR1 is MNHNY and CDR2 is SVGAGI in the germline V gene (reference sequence). Trimming left V 8 bases short and J 4 bases short, with 15 bases between.

The CDR3 coding sequence is TGTGCCAGCAGCCAGACAACCTACGAGCAGTACTTC. Protein sequence: CASSQTTYEQYF. The rearrangement links TRBV11-2 to TRBJ2-7, with D unclear. The CDR3 is made up of 12 amino acids. Germline CDR1 SGHAT, CDR2 FQNNGV. Trimming removed 5 bases at V and 2 bases at J, with 7 bases between.

This sequence joins TRBV3-1 (or the pseudogene TRBV3-2) and TRBJ2-4; possibly TRBD2 for D (7 bases). Germline lookup yields CDR1 LGHDT and CDR2 YNNKEL (reference sequence). The CDR3 length is 18 residues. V was trimmed by 4 bases and J by 5 bases, leaving 24 bases between them. CDR3 DNA sequence: TGTGCCAGCAGCCCCCGACCCCCTAATGCGGGGGCCCAAAACATTCAGTACTTC. This translates into CASSPRPPNAGAQNIQYF.

Concerning this clone itself: Other nucleotide sequences in the sample specify the same CDR3. V usage is TRBV6-4 and J usage is TRBJ2-3; 10 bases agree with TRBD2. This CDR3 is built from 15 residues. Trimming at V came to 3 bases and at J to 6 bases, leaving 6 bases not matched to a gene. The germline gives CDR1 MRHNA, CDR2 SNTAGT. CDR3 in amino acids: CASSDASGGPDTQYF. DNA for the CDR3: TGTGCCAGCAGTGATGCTAGCGGGGGTCCGGATACGCAGTATTTT.

V and J are TRBV4-2 and TRBJ2-1, with 9 bases identical to TRBD1. Per the germline V gene, CDR1 is LGHNA and CDR2 is YNFKEQ. Unmatched junction bases numbered 19, after V lost 5 bases and J lost 5 bases. The CDR3 consists of 19 residues. The CDR3 is CASSIRGPPDRGWDNEQFF. Here the CDR3 DNA reads TGTGCCAGCAGCATCAGGGGGCCTCCAGACAGGGGGTGGGACAATGAGCAGTTCTTC.

This clone has a single count. The J gene is TRBJ2-7, the V gene TRBV19; 7 bases map to TRBD1. With 9 bases clipped from V and 3 bases from J, the junction kept 17 bases outside the gene matches. There are 16 residues in the CDR3. The V gene's germline CDR1 is LNHDA and CDR2 SQIVND (reference sequence). The CDR3 loop reads CASQKAAGTVLYEQYF. In nucleotides, the CDR3 is TGTGCCAGCCAAAAAGCGGCCGGGACAGTACTCTACGAGCAGTACTTC. Variable domain in full (rest from reference TRBV19 and TRBJ2-7): DGGITQSPKYLFRKEGQNVTLSCEQNLNHDAMYWYRQDPGQGLRLIYYSQIVNDFQKGDIAEGYSVSREKKESFPLTVTSAQKNPTAFYLCASQKAAGTVLYEQYFGPGTRLTVT.

This clone has just a few counts. The V call is TRBV19, the J call TRBJ1-1; D is possibly TRBD1 (6 bases). CDR1 LNHDA and CDR2 SQIVND come from the germline V gene (reference sequence). This CDR3 spans 13 amino acids. The germline V and J ends were trimmed by 4 bases and 1 base, with 7 bases remaining between them. CDR3 bases: TGTGCCAGTAGTAAGACAGGGAACACTGAAGCTTTCTTT. This codes for CASSKTGNTEAFF.

With respect to this clone: A read error may produce the germline difference seen at one junction end. The chain recombines TRBV2 with TRBJ1-4; 10 bases map to TRBD1. Germline assignment: CDR1 SNHLY and CDR2 FYNNEI. There are 13 residues in the CDR3. The CDR3 loop is CASSEGTGGPRWF. Here the CDR3 DNA reads TGTGCCAGCAGTGAAGGGACAGGGGGACCTAGATGGTTT.

The gene calls are TRBV28 and TRBJ2-3; possible D gene TRBD1, 8 bases. The length of the CDR3 is 18 residues. Germline V gene data show CDR1 as MDHEN and CDR2 as SYDVKM. Trimming cost V 3 bases and J 2 bases, with 21 bases left between them. CDR3 sequence (DNA): TGTGCCAGCAGTTTTTGGGGGGGGACAGGCCCTCACACAGATACGCAGTATTTT. Translation gives CASSFWGGTGPHTDTQYF.

The J gene is TRBJ1-4, the V gene TRBV21-1; the listed D gene, TRBD1, was not tested against the DNA. TRBV21-1 is annotated as a pseudogene. The CDR3 spans 19 residues. The CDR3 protein is CASSSERRDRGNPNEKLFF. CDR3 nucleotides: TGTGCCAGCAGCAGTGAACGCCGGGACAGGGGGAACCCTAATGAAAAACTGTTTTTT.

With regard to this clone: An end of the junction does not agree with germline; a read error may underlie this. The gene calls are TRBV11-2 and TRBJ2-7, with 13 bases aligning to TRBD2. This CDR3 is 12 amino acids long. Germline values: CDR1 SGHAT, CDR2 FQNNGV. Written as DNA, the CDR3 is TGTGCCAGCAGCGGTGGGACTAGCGGGAAGGTCTTC. The encoded protein is CASSGGTSGKVF. Full variable domain (outside the CDR3, taken from reference TRBV11-2 and TRBJ2-7): EAGVAQSPRYKIIEKRQSVAFWCNPISGHATLYWYQQILGQGPKLLIQFQNNGVVDDSQLPKDRFSAERLKGVDSTLKIQPAKLEDSAVYLCASSGGTSGKVFGPGTRLTVT.

V gene TRBV19 combines with J gene TRBJ1-3; no clear D. Trimming pared 4 bases from V and 0 bases from J, leaving 7 bases between. Germline CDR1 is LNHDA and CDR2 is SQIVND (reference sequence). CDR3 length: 14 residues. The CDR3 here is CASSRRGSGNTIYF. The DNA for the CDR3 is TGTGCCAGTAGTAGAAGAGGCTCTGGAAACACCATATATTTT.

The chain recombines TRBV5-1 with TRBJ2-3, with TRBD2 identical over 7 bases. V lost 2 bases to trimming and J lost 5 bases; unmatched junction nucleotides: 11. The germline CDR1 and CDR2 sequences are SGHRS and YFSETQ. The CDR3 length is 16 residues. The CDR3 coding sequence is TGCGCCAGCAGCTTCGGCCCCCGGGCTAGCGGAGATACGCAGTATTTT. Encoded protein: CASSFGPRASGDTQYF.

This clone has a single count. This sequence joins TRBV7-2 and TRBJ2-5; 8 nucleotides line up with TRBD2. The CDR3 totals 13 residues. V was pared by 5 bases and J by 4 bases, with 3 bases of the junction left unmatched. Per the germline V gene, CDR1 is SGHTA and CDR2 is FQGNSA. DNA of the CDR3: TGTGCCAGCAGCCTGAGCGGGGGAGAGACCCAGTACTTC. It yields the protein CASSLSGGETQYF.

The chain joins TRBV7-9 to TRBJ1-3; 9 bases agree with TRBD1. CDR1 is SEHNR and CDR2 is FQNEAQ in the germline V gene (reference sequence). The ends lost 2 bases at V and 0 bases at J; junction bases unmatched: 8. The CDR3 extends over 18 amino acids. The CDR3: CASSLRWDRAPSGNTIYF. The CDR3 nucleotides are TGTGCCAGCAGCTTAAGGTGGGACAGGGCCCCCTCTGGAAACACCATATATTTT.

The chain has TRBV9 and TRBJ1-3; TRBD1 might be the D (6 bases). The CDR3 sequence is 16 residues long. V was pared by 2 bases and J by 2 bases, with 14 bases between. Per the germline V gene, CDR1 is SGDLS and CDR2 is YYNGEE. The CDR3 reads CASSVTGLDAGNTIYF. For the CDR3, the DNA is TGTGCCAGCAGCGTCACAGGGCTCGACGCTGGAAACACCATATATTTT.

The chain carries TRBV6-2 or TRBV6-3 and TRBJ2-4; maybe TRBD2 (6 bases). V lost 6 bases, J lost 4 bases, and 16 bases lay in between. This CDR3 comprises 15 residues. The germline gives CDR1 MNHEY, CDR2 SVGEGT. In DNA, the CDR3 is TGTGCCAGCAGCCCCGCCGGAGGGAAGAAAAACATTCAGTACTTC. Translating gives CASSPAGGKKNIQYF.

V and J are TRBV6-4 and TRBJ2-1; D is uncertain. Trimming cost V 2 bases and J 0 bases, with 8 bases left between them. CDR1 MRHNA and CDR2 SNTAGT come from the germline V gene. CDR3 size: 15 residues. The chain's CDR3 is CASSDTDSSYNEQFF. For the CDR3, the DNA is TGTGCCAGCAGTGACACCGATAGCTCCTACAATGAGCAGTTCTTC.

This clone was observed a few times. The chain links TRBV28 to TRBJ1-2, with TRBD1 identical over 11 bases. V was pared by 6 bases and J by 8 bases, with 8 bases of the junction left unmatched. The germline V gene has CDR1 MDHEN and CDR2 SYDVKM. This CDR3 spans 14 amino acids. CDR3 amino acids: CASSTGQGEKGYTF. Written as DNA, the CDR3 is TGTGCCAGCAGCACGGGACAGGGGGAGAAGGGCTACACCTTC.

The chain uses TRBV15 and TRBJ2-3; TRBD2 matches at 8 bases. CDR1 LNHNV and CDR2 YYDKDF come from the germline V gene (reference sequence). The V and J ends lost 0 bases and 3 bases, in that order; junction bases with no gene match: 5. The CDR3 is made up of 16 amino acids. Here the CDR3 DNA reads TGTGCCACCAGCAGAGAAAGCGGGAGTCAGACAGATACGCAGTATTTT. Translation: CATSRESGSQTDTQYF.

The chain links TRBV5-5 to TRBJ2-7, with D unclear. The germline V and J ends were trimmed by 6 bases and 3 bases, with 7 bases remaining between them. The CDR3 consists of 11 residues. Germline-derived CDR1 and CDR2 are SGHKS and YYEKEE (reference sequence). The CDR3 here is CASINNYEQYF. CDR3 nucleotide sequence: TGTGCCAGCATCAACAACTACGAGCAGTACTTC.

V is TRBV6-2 or TRBV6-3 and J is TRBJ2-5; TRBD1 aligns across 7 bases. The V gene's germline CDR1 is MNHEY and CDR2 SVGEGT. This CDR3 region has 14 residues. Trimming took 4 bases from V and 5 from J; bases not matched to a gene: 7. CDR3 sequence reads: CASSSPTGMETQYF. The CDR3 region has the DNA TGTGCCAGCAGTTCACCGACAGGGATGGAGACCCAGTACTTC.

This chain connects TRBV5-4 to TRBJ2-3; tentative D call: TRBD2 (6 bases). Germline lookup yields CDR1 SGHNT and CDR2 YYREEE (reference sequence). The CDR3 length is 15 residues. Trimming took off 0 bases at V and 0 bases at J, with 8 bases between the two ends. The CDR3 loop reads CASSLGLGSTDTQYF. CDR3 in DNA: TGTGCCAGCAGCTTGGGACTAGGGAGCACAGATACGCAGTATTTT.

The genes are TRBV7-2 and TRBJ2-3; 8 bases are a match to TRBD2. With 5 bases clipped from V and 2 bases from J, the junction kept 12 bases outside the gene matches. The germline CDR1 and CDR2 sequences are SGHTA and FQGNSA. The CDR3 is 17 amino acids. The CDR3 loop is CASSADTAGGLTDTQYF. CDR3 nucleotide sequence: TGTGCCAGCAGCGCGGACACGGCGGGAGGACTCACAGATACGCAGTATTTT.

The chain has TRBV19 and TRBJ1-2, with TRBD1 as a possible D gene (5 bases). The germline CDR1 and CDR2 sequences are LNHDA and SQIVND (reference sequence). Trimming shortened V by 5 bases and J by 3 bases, and 10 bases separated the two germline ends. The CDR3 totals 13 residues. The CDR3, as DNA: TGTGCCAGTAGTCTGGGACTTGACTATGGCTACACCTTC. This gives the protein CASSLGLDYGYTF.

V usage is TRBV6-5 and J usage is TRBJ2-1; D ambiguous. The V end lost 5 bases, the J end lost 9 bases, and 17 bases lay between the germline ends. CDR3 size: 14 residues. The V gene's germline CDR1 is MNHEY and CDR2 SVGAGI. Written as DNA, the CDR3 is TGTGCCAGCAGTAACCCCAGGTTGGGTGGTGAGCAGTTCTTC. It yields the protein CASSNPRLGGEQFF.

The chain uses TRBV6-5 and TRBJ2-7; 7 bases are a match to TRBD2. With 7 bases clipped from V and 0 bases from J, the junction kept 3 bases outside the gene matches. Germline assignment: CDR1 MNHEY and CDR2 SVGAGI. CDR3 length: 13 amino acids. The DNA for the CDR3 is TGTGCCAGCAAAAGCGGGGACTCCTACGAGCAGTACTTC. This encodes CASKSGDSYEQYF.

This chain links TRBV18 with TRBJ2-5, with TRBD1 identical over 8 bases. The CDR3 is 15 amino acids. From germline, CDR1 is KGHSH and CDR2 LQKENI. Trimming removed 6 bases from V and 5 bases from J; junction bases left unmatched: 11. CDR3 sequence reads: CASSSGQGEGETQYF. The CDR3, as DNA: TGTGCCAGCTCGTCAGGACAGGGCGAGGGGGAGACCCAGTACTTC.

This sequence joins TRBV18 and TRBJ1-1, with TRBD1 identical over 7 bases. This CDR3 spans 12 amino acids. With 2 bases clipped from V and 7 bases from J, the junction kept 1 base outside the gene matches. CDR1 is KGHSH and CDR2 is LQKENI in the germline V gene. The CDR3 DNA sequence: TGTGCCAGCTCACCAAGGGACAGTGAAGCTTTCTTT. Translated, it gives CASSPRDSEAFF.

The V call is TRBV5-1, the J call TRBJ2-1, with 7 bases aligning to TRBD2. The germline CDR1 and CDR2 sequences are SGHRS and YFSETQ. V was clipped by 3 bases and J by 0 bases; unmatched bases: 3. The CDR3 is 15 amino acids. In DNA form, the CDR3 reads TGCGCCAGCAGCTGGGAGGGTATCTCCTACAATGAGCAGTTCTTC. Translated, it gives CASSWEGISYNEQFF.

The V gene is TRBV7-8, the J gene TRBJ1-6; D may be TRBD1 (6 bases). This CDR3 is built from 15 residues. The V gene lost 5 bases and the J gene lost 3 bases, with 11 bases spanning the gap. CDR1 SGHVS and CDR2 FQNEAQ come from the germline V gene. DNA of the CDR3: TGTGCCAGCAGCCAAACAGGGCTCTATAATTCACCCCTCCACTTT. It specifies CASSQTGLYNSPLHF.